The present entry profiles one T cell receptor beta chain with its context. Its matching antigen is unknown. Generated by immunoSEQ multiplex PCR, the TCRdb table keeps only in-frame clones and is missing some. The sample includes around 640,000 clones, roughly 96% seen only once; the top ten take about 0.12%. This record belongs to a study of shared clonotypes between healthy human individuals. The study, taken as a whole, reports: It was only blood that was sampled, and tissue repertoires likely differ.

Naive-designated CD8 cells lacked CD45RO, were positively enriched for CCR7, and omitted terminally differentiated effector memory CD45RA+ cells. V was clipped by 1 base and J by 4 bases, with 5 bases between them. Germline CDR1 SGHVS, CDR2 FNYEAQ. The CDR3 length is 13 residues. The TCR sequence derives from a woman aged 30 to 39 in good health. The chain couples TRBV7-6 to TRBJ1-3, with no clear D. Sequenced material: naive CD8+ T cells sorted from blood. DNA of the CDR3: TGTGCCAGCAGCTTAGGATCCGGAAACACCATATATTTT. Its translation is CASSLGSGNTIYF.